The 4 T cell receptor beta chains listed next were all sequenced from one sample in a study of regulatory T cells in long-lasting Graves disease. Time point noted: persistent/refractory GD, antithyroid drugs over 5 years with positive TRAb. After RNA was extracted from PBMCs, the TCR library was made from it. Combining iRepertoire HTBI primers with Arm-PCR of CDR3 regions, the authors built TCR beta libraries. TCRdb reprocessed the multiplex PCR reads via MiXCR and lists one record per CDR3 protein. The sample carries 310,000 or so distinct CDR3 sequences, about 20% recorded once. The sample was peripheral blood mononuclear cells (PBMCs), taken when the disease was refractory, from a patient treated with antithyroid drugs. The receptors shown here come from a female donor with Graves disease.

The table lists this clonotype with many counts. The J gene is TRBJ2-2, the V gene TRBV10-3, with D perhaps being TRBD1 or TRBD2 (5 bases each). The CDR3 has 13 residues. CDR1 and CDR2 from the germline V gene are ENHRY and SYGVKD. The V end lost 8 bases, the J end lost 4 bases, and 11 bases lay between the germline ends. Written as DNA, the CDR3 is TGTGCCATCCGCTCGGGGCGCACCGGGGAGCTGTTTTTT. Amino acid sequence: CAIRSGRTGELFF.

This chain links TRBV5-1 with TRBJ2-7; D unresolved. Between the trimmed V and J ends, which lost 0 bases and 4 bases, there was a span of 14 bases. Looked up from germline, CDR1 is SGHRS and CDR2 is YFSETQ. The CDR3 is made up of 15 amino acids. The CDR3 coding sequence is TGCGCCAGCAGCTTGGATGTCAGAATGGTATACGAGCAGTACTTC. Translation: CASSLDVRMVYEQYF.

This clonotype occurred many times. CDR3 in DNA: TGTGCCACCAGCAGAGCCCAAGGGACAGTTAGCAATCAGCCCCAGCATTTT. The encoded protein is CATSRAQGTVSNQPQHF. The V call is TRBV15, the J call TRBJ1-5; TRBD1 aligns across 7 bases. CDR1 is LNHNV and CDR2 is YYDKDF in the germline V gene (reference sequence). CDR3 length equals 17 residues. V shed 1 base, J shed 0 bases, and the junction held 6 bases outside the gene matches.

The table lists this clonotype with many counts. The chain couples TRBV14 to TRBJ1-4, with unresolved D. V lost 7 bases, J lost 10 bases, and 16 bases lay in between. CDR1 is SGHDN and CDR2 is FVKESK in the germline V gene. The CDR3 has 13 amino acids. CDR3 residues: CASTASLGGKLFF. The CDR3 DNA sequence: TGTGCCAGCACGGCCTCTTTAGGTGGAAAACTGTTTTTT.